Each of the 15 T cell receptor beta chains below was sequenced from the same sample in a study of blood T cell repertoires in COVID-19. Sequenced by immunoSEQ multiplex PCR; TCRdb stores in-frame clones only, minus some. This table holds 130,000 to 150,000 clones, about 89% found once. The material sequenced was peripheral blood. The receptors derive from a man of 80 years or more with acute or convalescent COVID-19.

V and J are TRBV19 and TRBJ1-5, with D perhaps TRBD1 (5 bases). V was clipped by 5 bases and J by 5 bases, with 13 bases between them. In germline, CDR1 is LNHDA, CDR2 SQIVND (reference sequence). The CDR3 covers 14 residues. CDR3 nucleotide sequence: TGTGCCAGTAGTCCAGAGACAGAGGATCAGCCCCAGCATTTT. Translated, it gives CASSPETEDQPQHF.

The chain couples TRBV24-1 to TRBJ2-7; 12 bases fit TRBD2. V was clipped by 1 base and J by 4 bases; unmatched bases: 4. In germline, CDR1 is KGHDR, CDR2 SFDVKD. The CDR3 sequence is 16 residues long. CDR3 amino acids: CATSDFTTSGSYEQYF. For the CDR3, the DNA is TGTGCCACCAGTGATTTTACGACTAGCGGGAGTTACGAGCAGTACTTC.

This chain joins TRBV24-1 and TRBJ2-1; 7 nucleotides agree with TRBD1. Trimming took 3 bases from V and 13 from J; bases not matched to a gene: 8. The CDR3 sequence is 13 residues long. Germline CDR1 and CDR2: KGHDR and SFDVKD. CDR3 amino acids: CATSDPTGMEQFF. Here the CDR3 DNA reads TGTGCCACCAGTGATCCGACAGGGATGGAACAGTTCTTC.

Only one count was recorded for this clone. The gene calls are TRBV7-2 and TRBJ2-4; the match to TRBD2 covers 8 bases. Germline values: CDR1 SGHTA, CDR2 FQGNSA. CDR3 length equals 16 residues. Unmatched junction bases numbered 6, after V lost 5 bases and J lost 0 bases. The CDR3 is CASSPGLAVAKNIQYF. The CDR3 DNA reads as TGTGCCAGCAGCCCTGGACTAGCCGTAGCCAAAAACATTCAGTACTTC.

The chain joins TRBV28 to TRBJ1-2; TRBD1 matches 7 bases. Per the germline V gene, CDR1 is MDHEN and CDR2 is SYDVKM. The CDR3 covers 14 residues. V gave up 6 bases and J gave up 3 bases; unmatched junction bases: 7. The CDR3 reads CASRSGGTDYGYTF. The CDR3 DNA is TGTGCCAGCAGGTCAGGGGGGACCGACTATGGCTACACCTTC.

The chain is built from TRBV14 and TRBJ2-7, with D hard to call. The germline V gene has CDR1 SGHDN and CDR2 FVKESK. V was pared by 1 base and J by 3 bases, with 10 bases between. This CDR3 has 14 amino acids. CDR3 nucleotides: TGTGCCAGCAGCCAAGTTCCTGTAGTCTACGAGCAGTACTTC. Amino acid sequence: CASSQVPVVYEQYF.

The chain combines TRBV6-5 with TRBJ2-7; D not certain. The CDR3 covers 11 residues. V gave up 6 bases and J gave up 2 bases, with 5 bases separating them. The germline V gene has CDR1 MNHEY and CDR2 SVGAGI. The CDR3 loop reads CASRTTYEQYF. The CDR3 nucleotides read TGTGCCAGCAGGACAACCTACGAGCAGTACTTC.

Only one count was recorded for this clone. The chain carries TRBV19 and TRBJ1-4; D call uncertain. Deletions cut 3 bases from V and 0 bases from J, with 14 bases between. This CDR3 is built from 17 residues. In germline, CDR1 is LNHDA, CDR2 SQIVND (reference sequence). The CDR3 DNA sequence: TGTGCCAGTAGTATCCTCCCCTCAGCGGCAACTAATGAAAAACTGTTTTTT. Translated, it gives CASSILPSAATNEKLFF.

The rearrangement links TRBV3-1 (or the pseudogene TRBV3-2) to TRBJ1-6; no clear D gene. The CDR3 covers 16 residues. From germline, CDR1 is LGHDT and CDR2 YNNKEL (reference sequence). Trimming took off 4 bases at V and 6 bases at J, with 16 bases between the two ends. The CDR3 DNA reads TGTGCCAGCAGCCGTCGGGATGGAAGTCGTAATTCACCCCTCCACTTT. It specifies CASSRRDGSRNSPLHF.

V is TRBV7-3 and J is TRBJ2-2; TRBD2 aligns across 8 bases. Trimming at V came to 4 bases and at J to 6 bases, leaving 4 bases not matched to a gene. Germline V gene data show CDR1 as SGHTA and CDR2 as FQGTGA. This CDR3 comprises 14 residues. The CDR3 loop reads CASSSGRAAGELFF. In DNA form, the CDR3 reads TGTGCCAGCAGCTCCGGGAGGGCCGCCGGGGAGCTGTTTTTT. Full variable domain (rest looked up from reference TRBV7-3 and TRBJ2-2): GAGVSQTPSNKVTEKGKYVELRCDPISGHTALYWYRQSLGQGPEFLIYFQGTGAADDSGLPNDRFFAVRPEGSVSTLKIQRTERGDSAVYLCASSSGRAAGELFFGEGSRLTVL.

The chain links TRBV6-1 to TRBJ2-1; TRBD2 might be the D (8 bases). The germline CDR1 and CDR2 sequences are MNHNS and SASEGT. This CDR3 contains 15 residues. V was pared by 3 bases and J by 8 bases, with 17 bases between. The CDR3 DNA sequence: TGTGCCAGCAGTGATACGGGACTAGGGGGCCATGAGCAGTTCTTC. Its translation: CASSDTGLGGHEQFF.

This chain links TRBV7-9 with TRBJ2-3; D perhaps matches TRBD2 (6 bases). Trimming removed 0 bases from V and 5 bases from J, with 15 bases in between. There are 16 residues in the CDR3. Germline assignment: CDR1 SEHNR and CDR2 FQNEAQ (reference sequence). The CDR3 sequence: CASSLAGGAGLDTQYF. CDR3 nucleotide sequence: TGTGCCAGCAGCTTAGCGGGGGGAGCCGGGTTAGATACGCAGTATTTT.

The chain is built from TRBV6-5 and TRBJ2-7; the match to TRBD1 covers 7 bases. The CDR3 consists of 14 residues. The junction had 5 bases not matched to a gene; V was cut back by 6 bases and J by 0 bases. Germline CDR1 and CDR2: MNHEY and SVGAGI. The DNA for the CDR3 is TGTGCCAGCAGGACCGGGACAGACTCCTACGAGCAGTACTTC. Its protein is CASRTGTDSYEQYF.

The table lists this clone with a few counts. The CDR3 DNA sequence: TGCAGCGTGAACGGGGGGCGGGGTGAGACCCAGTACTTC. It translates to CSVNGGRGETQYF. The chain joins TRBV29-1 to TRBJ2-5; a weak D match, TRBD2 (7 bases). V shed 6 bases and J shed 5 bases, with 16 bases lying between them. CDR1 is SQVTM and CDR2 is ANQGSEA in the germline V gene. There are 13 residues in the CDR3. Full variable domain (rest looked up from reference TRBV29-1 and TRBJ2-5): SAVISQKPSRDICQRGTSLTIQCQVDSQVTMMFWYRQQPGQSLTLIATANQGSEATYESGFVIDKFPISRPNLTFSTLTVSNMSPEDSSIYLCSVNGGRGETQYFGPGTRLLVL.

This chain joins TRBV11-3 and TRBJ2-1, with 12 positions matching TRBD2. The CDR3 covers 15 residues. V gave up 1 base and J gave up 7 bases; unmatched junction bases: 2. Germline V gene sequence: CDR1 SGHNT, CDR2 YENEEA. The CDR3 nucleotides read TGTGCCAGCAGCTTAGTGACTAGCGGGAGAAATGAGCAGTTCTTC. Its translation: CASSLVTSGRNEQFF.